A selection of T cell receptor beta chains follows, all from one sample in a study of cytomegalovirus exposure and HLA in healthy donors. Some clones are missing from TCRdb's copy, which holds only in-frame ones; the method was immunoSEQ multiplex PCR. Altogether about 250,000 clones are present, about 90% being singletons, with the ten largest covering around 12%. Sequencing input: PBMCs. Receptor source: a man in his late teens or twenties in good health and CMV-seropositive. Each CDR3 is given with its conserved first and last residue. The D gene is left open where the match is weak. Clone size appears in some rows only: once, few, many, or a class for an expanded clone.

DNA	CDR3	size	D	length	J	V
TGTGCCAGCAGTTTTGCAGAGTCGGGCCTGAAGACCCAGTACTTC	CASSFAESGLKTQYF	NA	NA	15	TRBJ2-5	TRBV28
TGTGCCAGCAGTTCGTCGACAGGGGGTTTGTACAATGAGCAGTTCTTC	CASSSSTGGLYNEQFF	NA	TRBD1	16	TRBJ2-1	TRBV27
TGTGCCAGCAGCTCCGTAAAGGGGGTCGACGAGCAGTACTTC	CASSSVKGVDEQYF	NA	NA	14	TRBJ2-7	TRBV7-9
TGTGCCAGCTCGCAGGGGGCTACCTACAATGAGCAGTTCTTC	CASSQGATYNEQFF	NA	TRBD1	14	TRBJ2-1	TRBV18
TGTGCCAGCACCGAGCGGGAGGGCCGATTCGCAGATACGCAGTATTTT	CASTEREGRFADTQYF	NA	TRBD2	16	TRBJ2-3	TRBV9
TGTGCCAGCAGCTCCGGATCTCTAGGCGACGAGCAGTACTTC	CASSSGSLGDEQYF	NA	NA	14	TRBJ2-7	TRBV5-4
TGTGCCAGCAGCTCGGAACGACATGGCTACACCTTC	CASSSERHGYTF	few	NA	12	TRBJ1-2	TRBV7-9
TGTGCCAGCAGCGAACCTACGGGACAGGGGGACTATGGCTACACCTTC	CASSEPTGQGDYGYTF	NA	TRBD1	16	TRBJ1-2	TRBV9
TGTGCCAGCAGCTTAGGGGGGGTCTCCTACGAGCAGTACTTC	CASSLGGVSYEQYF	NA	NA	14	TRBJ2-7	TRBV7-8
TGCGCCAGCAGCTTGGAAAGGATTCCTAGCCTCTACGATACGCAGTATTTT	CASSLERIPSLYDTQYF	NA	NA	17	TRBJ2-3	TRBV5-1
TGTGCCAGCGCCTCCGGGACTAGCGGGAGGGCCGGGGAGCTGTTTTTT	CASASGTSGRAGELFF	NA	TRBD2	16	TRBJ2-2	TRBV7-6
TGTGCCAGCAGCGGACCGGGACACTCCAATGAAAAACTGTTTTTT	CASSGPGHSNEKLFF	once	NA	15	TRBJ1-4	TRBV7-8
TGTGCCAGCAGTTTAGGTCAGGGCCTATCCTATGGCTACACCTTC	CASSLGQGLSYGYTF	NA	NA	15	TRBJ1-2	TRBV28
TGTGCCAGCAGCCGTGACCCGGGACAGGGGGCCTATGGCTACACCTTC	CASSRDPGQGAYGYTF	NA	TRBD1	16	TRBJ1-2	TRBV27
TGTGCCAGCAGCTTCGAAGGGGCCGGGGAGCTGTTTTTT	CASSFEGAGELFF	few	NA	13	TRBJ2-2	TRBV11-2
TGTGCCAGCAGCTTAGTCCTAGCGGAGAACTACGAGCAGTACTTC	CASSLVLAENYEQYF	once	TRBD2	15	TRBJ2-7	TRBV7-8
TGTGCCAGCAGTTTTTCAGGGCCAGCCTCTGGGGCCAACGTCCTGACTTTC	CASSFSGPASGANVLTF	NA	NA	17	TRBJ2-6	TRBV27
TGCGCCAGCAGCTATGACGGACCCTACGAGCAGTACTTC	CASSYDGPYEQYF	NA	NA	13	TRBJ2-7	TRBV5-1
TGTGCCAGCAGTACCCCTCGCGGGGTGGATAATACGCAGTATTTT	CASSTPRGVDNTQYF	NA	NA	15	TRBJ2-3	TRBV28
TGTGCCAGTAGTATCAGGGATGAAAAACTGTTTTTT	CASSIRDEKLFF	once	NA	12	TRBJ1-4	TRBV19
TGTGCCAGCAGGAGCTCGGGACAGGAAAACATTCAGTACTTC	CASRSSGQENIQYF	NA	TRBD1	14	TRBJ2-4	TRBV28
TGTGCCAGCAGCTTAGATACAGGGTCGCCGCAGTACTTC	CASSLDTGSPQYF	NA	NA	13	TRBJ2-7	TRBV11-3
TGTGCCAGCAGTGAATCCATAGGAACAACTGAAGCTTTCTTT	CASSESIGTTEAFF	NA	NA	14	TRBJ1-1	TRBV6-1
TGTGCCAGCAGTGGACAGGGGTCTAACTATGGCTACACCTTC	CASSGQGSNYGYTF	NA	TRBD1	14	TRBJ1-2	TRBV2
TGTGCCAGCAGTGAAGACAGGGGGCTTGGGGCCAACGTCCTGACTTTC	CASSEDRGLGANVLTF	NA	TRBD1	16	TRBJ2-6	TRBV25-1
TGTGCCAGCAGCTGGGGGAGCAATCAGCCCCAGCATTTT	CASSWGSNQPQHF	NA	NA	13	TRBJ1-5	TRBV28
TGTGCCAGCAGCTTAACAGGGGGAGACTACGAGCAGTACTTC	CASSLTGGDYEQYF	NA	TRBD1	14	TRBJ2-7	TRBV6-5
TGCGCCAGCAGCTTGGAACAAAGCTACGAGCAGTACTTC	CASSLEQSYEQYF	once	NA	13	TRBJ2-7	TRBV5-1
TGTGCCAGCGACAGAGCTAACTATGGCTACACCTTC	CASDRANYGYTF	few	NA	12	TRBJ1-2	TRBV28
TGTGCCAGCAGGGACGACAGGGGATATGCCGAGACCCAGTACTTC	CASRDDRGYAETQYF	NA	TRBD1	15	TRBJ2-5	TRBV2
TGCGCCAGCAGAGGGCTAGGGGGCAGGAGCAACAATGAGCAGTTCTTC	CASRGLGGRSNNEQFF	NA	TRBD1	16	TRBJ2-1	TRBV10-1
TGTGCCAGCAGCACGATCAGGGAGGGGGGCTACACCTTC	CASSTIREGGYTF	NA	NA	13	TRBJ1-2	TRBV5-6
TGTGCCAGCAGCTCGGGGGACAGAAGCTCTGGAAACACCATATATTTT	CASSSGDRSSGNTIYF	NA	TRBD1	16	TRBJ1-3	TRBV7-8
TGTGCCAGCAGTTACCACCATCCAGGACTAGCGGGGGACACCGGGGAGCTGTTTTTT	CASSYHHPGLAGDTGELFF	NA	TRBD2	19	TRBJ2-2	TRBV27
TGTGCCAGCAGCCTGGGACTAGCACCGAAGGATCAGGAGAAAGAGACCCAGTACTTC	CASSLGLAPKDQEKETQYF	NA	TRBD2	19	TRBJ2-5	TRBV7-7
TGCGCCAGCAGCCCGGGACAGGTATACAATGAGCAGTTCTTC	CASSPGQVYNEQFF	NA	TRBD1	14	TRBJ2-1	TRBV4-1
TGTGCCAGCAGTGACCCAGCAGACACAACTTATAGCAATCAGCCCCAGCATTTT	CASSDPADTTYSNQPQHF	once	NA	18	TRBJ1-5	TRBV2
TGTGCCAGCAGTAGACAGGGGGCATCTTACGAGCAGTACTTC	CASSRQGASYEQYF	NA	TRBD1	14	TRBJ2-7	TRBV2
TGTGCCAGCAGTGGAATGGGGGATACCGGGGAGCTGTTTTTT	CASSGMGDTGELFF	few	NA	14	TRBJ2-2	TRBV6-1
TGTGCCAGCAGCTTGGTGGCAGGGGGGCTTCTAGCCAAAAACATTCAGTACTTC	CASSLVAGGLLAKNIQYF	NA	NA	18	TRBJ2-4	TRBV5-7
TGCGCCAGCAGCCCCTCCGGACAGGCCTACGAGCAGTACTTC	CASSPSGQAYEQYF	once	TRBD1	14	TRBJ2-7	TRBV5-1
TGTGCCTGGAGTGTACGGGACAATCAGCCCCAGCATTTT	CAWSVRDNQPQHF	NA	NA	13	TRBJ1-5	TRBV30
TGTGCCAGCCACCAGGGGCGAAGTTCCTACGAGCAGTACTTC	CASHQGRSSYEQYF	NA	NA	14	TRBJ2-7	TRBV11-2
TGTGCCAGCAGCCTAGGGGACGGCATTAACTATGGCTACACCTTC	CASSLGDGINYGYTF	few	NA	15	TRBJ1-2	TRBV28
TGCGCCAGCAGCCTGAGCCCCCGGCACGAGAATGAGCAGTTCTTC	CASSLSPRHENEQFF	NA	NA	15	TRBJ2-1	TRBV4-3
TGCAGCGTTGACCTCCAGGACAGGTCGGATACGCAGTATTTT	CSVDLQDRSDTQYF	NA	TRBD1	14	TRBJ2-3	TRBV29-1
TGCGCCAGCAGCCAAGAACTTTCCCGATCTGAAGCTTTCTTT	CASSQELSRSEAFF	once	NA	14	TRBJ1-1	TRBV4-3
TGTGCCACCAGCAGAGTGCAGGCCACCCACTATGGCTACACCTTC	CATSRVQATHYGYTF	NA	NA	15	TRBJ1-2	TRBV15
TGTGCCAGCACCGACGCGGGCTACGAGCAGTACTTC	CASTDAGYEQYF	NA	NA	12	TRBJ2-7	TRBV28
TGTGCCAGCAGCTTATCCAGGGGAAGAGGATATCAGCCCCAGCATTTT	CASSLSRGRGYQPQHF	NA	NA	16	TRBJ1-5	TRBV7-2
TGTGCCAGCAGTTTATTAGGACAGGGGAGTACTGAAGCTTTCTTT	CASSLLGQGSTEAFF	NA	TRBD1	15	TRBJ1-1	TRBV28
TGTGCCAGCAGCGTAGCTACAGGAAACTACGAGCAGTACTTC	CASSVATGNYEQYF	NA	NA	14	TRBJ2-7	TRBV9
TGTGCCAGCAGCGTAGGGTCAGGTTCGTCTTACGAGCAGTACTTC	CASSVGSGSSYEQYF	NA	NA	15	TRBJ2-7	TRBV9
TGTGCCAGCACGTGGACAGATACGCAGTATTTT	CASTWTDTQYF	NA	NA	11	TRBJ2-3	TRBV7-9
TGCAGCGTTGAGTATTTGGGCTCTGGAAACACCATATATTTT	CSVEYLGSGNTIYF	once	NA	14	TRBJ1-3	TRBV29-1
TGTGCCAGCAGCGACCGGGACACCGACAATGAGCAGTTCTTC	CASSDRDTDNEQFF	NA	NA	14	TRBJ2-1	TRBV11-3
TGTGCCAGCAGTTCCCTTAGCGGGAGGAGGCGAGAGACCCAGTACTTC	CASSSLSGRRRETQYF	NA	TRBD2	16	TRBJ2-5	TRBV6-6
TGCAGCGTGGAACGGAACACTGAAGCTTTCTTT	CSVERNTEAFF	few	NA	11	TRBJ1-1	TRBV29-1
TGTGCCATCAGTGAGAGTGTGGGACAGGGCCTTAACTATGGCTACACCTTC	CAISESVGQGLNYGYTF	NA	TRBD1	17	TRBJ1-2	TRBV10-3
TGTGCCAGCAGTGCGACAGGGAACCCCTACGAGCAGTACTTC	CASSATGNPYEQYF	NA	TRBD1	14	TRBJ2-7	TRBV27